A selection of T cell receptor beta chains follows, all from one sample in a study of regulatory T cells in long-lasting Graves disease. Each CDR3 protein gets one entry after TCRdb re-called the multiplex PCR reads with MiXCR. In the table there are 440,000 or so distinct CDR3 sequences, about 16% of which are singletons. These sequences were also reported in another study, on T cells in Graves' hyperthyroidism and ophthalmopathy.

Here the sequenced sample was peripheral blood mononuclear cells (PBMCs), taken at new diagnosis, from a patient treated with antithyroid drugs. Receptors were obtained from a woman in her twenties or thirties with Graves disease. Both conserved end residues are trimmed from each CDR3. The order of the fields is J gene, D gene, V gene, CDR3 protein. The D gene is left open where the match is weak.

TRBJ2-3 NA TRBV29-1 SVEWGSDTQY
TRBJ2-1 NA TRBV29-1 SVWDGEQF
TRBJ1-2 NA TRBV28 ASSLSHGNYGYT
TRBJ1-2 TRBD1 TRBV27 ASSLQGDSPHGSVGYT
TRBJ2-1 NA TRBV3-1 ASPRYEQF
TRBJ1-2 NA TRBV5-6 ASSLSQGHPGYT
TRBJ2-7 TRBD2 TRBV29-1 SAMGGEKKAYEQY
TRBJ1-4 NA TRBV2 ASSERGNEKLF
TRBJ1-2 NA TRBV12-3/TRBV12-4 ASSLGRRAINYGYT
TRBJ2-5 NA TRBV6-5 ASSYPLPSGGETQY
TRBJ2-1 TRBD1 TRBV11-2 ASSRQGVPYNEQF
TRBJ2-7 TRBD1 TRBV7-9 ASRLPGGWEQY
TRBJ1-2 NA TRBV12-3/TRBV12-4 ASSTGTFGWT
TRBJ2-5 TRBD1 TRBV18 ASSQGQQETQY
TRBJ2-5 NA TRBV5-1 ASSLEAGGETQY
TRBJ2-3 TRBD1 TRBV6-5 ASSYTGQGADTQY
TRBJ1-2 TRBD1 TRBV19 ASSPLGQSNYGYT
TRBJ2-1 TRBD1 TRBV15 ATSGYRDRGRISYNEQF
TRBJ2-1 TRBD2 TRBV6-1 ASKVTSGSKYNEQF
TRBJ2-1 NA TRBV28 ASSFHVSYNEQF
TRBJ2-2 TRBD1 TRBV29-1 SVESTGGITGELF
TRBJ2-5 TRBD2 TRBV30 AWSVLAGSPSQY
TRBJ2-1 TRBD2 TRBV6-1 ASSEVAGGNEQF
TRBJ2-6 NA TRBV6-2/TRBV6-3 ASSSHRSSGANVLT
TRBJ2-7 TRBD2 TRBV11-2 ASSPSGGDGYEQY
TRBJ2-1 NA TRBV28 ASSSGAPTHEQF